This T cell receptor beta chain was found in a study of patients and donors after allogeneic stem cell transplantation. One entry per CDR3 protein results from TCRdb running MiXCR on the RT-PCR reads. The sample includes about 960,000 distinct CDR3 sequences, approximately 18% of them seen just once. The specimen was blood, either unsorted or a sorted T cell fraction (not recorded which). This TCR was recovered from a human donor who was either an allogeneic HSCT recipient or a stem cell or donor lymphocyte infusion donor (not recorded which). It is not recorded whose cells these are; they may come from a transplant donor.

CDR3 amino acids: CASSTGVLHF. The CDR3 DNA follows: TGTGCCAGCAGTACAGGGGTGCTCCACTTT. V gene TRBV2 combines with J gene TRBJ1-6; 7 bases line up with TRBD1. Germline loops: CDR1 SNHLY, CDR2 FYNNEI. V lost 5 bases and J lost 16; bases outside the gene matches: 2. CDR3 length: 10 residues. Full variable domain (missing parts from reference TRBV2 and TRBJ1-6): EPEVTQTPSHQVTQMGQEVILRCVPISNHLYFYWYRQILGQKVEFLVSFYNNEISEKSEIFDDQFSVERPDGSNFTLKIRSTKLEDSAMYFCASSTGVLHFGNGTRLTVT.